This TCR beta chain was identified in a study of blood T cell repertoires in COVID-19. In the authors' workflow: How many nucleated cells were present was estimated from reference gene primer amplification. Measured with immunoSEQ multiplex PCR; TCRdb has only the in-frame clones, and not every one. D and trimming come from the DNA, and the V and J calls and clone size come from that table. The repertoire consists of 240,000 or so clones, with 75% to 85% occurring once and the leading ten covering 7.5%. Patients of the Seattle cohort, enrolled during active infection, were followed longitudinally. The source of this sequence is a woman over 75 with COVID-19, enrolled during active disease. The sequencing input was peripheral blood.

CDR3 protein: CASSLGGAQPQHF. In DNA, the CDR3 is TGTGCCAGCAGCCTCGGGGGTGCTCAGCCCCAGCATTTT. The chain couples TRBV28 to TRBJ1-5; the D gene is possibly TRBD1 (5 bases). Trimming removed 6 bases at V and 6 bases at J, with 12 bases between. CDR1 MDHEN and CDR2 SYDVKM come from the germline V gene. The CDR3 sequence is 13 residues long.